A single T cell receptor beta chain is shown here with its context. Under the authors' procedure: The authors estimated nucleated cell counts from reference gene primer amplification. Data came from immunoSEQ multiplex PCR; TCRdb stores just in-frame clones and leaves some out. The DNA was the basis for D and trimming; V, J and clone size are from that table. The sample consists of 150,000 to 200,000 clones, around three quarters of them appearing once. The CDR3 spans 13 residues. Per the germline V gene, CDR1 is MNHEY and CDR2 is SVGEGT. V shed 3 bases and J shed 8 bases, with 13 bases lying between them. The data stem from a study of blood T cell repertoires in COVID-19. Overall study context: Material from acute and convalescent COVID-19 was sourced from the United States, Italy and Spain. From T cells, B-cell-depleted T cells, or PBMCs came the material, which was cDNA or gDNA.

V usage is TRBV6-2 or TRBV6-3 and J usage is TRBJ1-1; D perhaps matches TRBD1 (5 bases). The TCR sequence derives from a woman between 50 and 59 years old with acute COVID-19. Sequenced: PBMCs or T cells enriched from blood (not recorded which). CDR3 sequence (DNA): TGTGCCAGCAGTTATACCCGACAGTACGAAGCTTTCTTT. Protein product: CASSYTRQYEAFF.